Presented here are 13 T cell receptor beta chains from one specimen sequenced in a study of blood T cell repertoires in COVID-19. Here immunoSEQ multiplex PCR was the method, and the copy in TCRdb shows in-frame clones only, minus some. The table includes about 370,000 clones, 90% detected once. Sequenced input: peripheral blood. All receptors derive from a man aged 18-30 years with active or convalescent COVID-19.

The rearrangement uses TRBV10-3 and TRBJ1-1, with TRBD1 matching 7 bases. V shed 3 bases, J shed 7 bases, and the junction held 5 bases outside the gene matches. Germline V lookup: CDR1 ENHRY, CDR2 SYGVKD. The length of the CDR3 is 13 residues. The CDR3 here is CAISDPGTVEAFF. The CDR3 region has the DNA TGTGCCATCAGTGATCCCGGGACAGTTGAAGCTTTCTTT.

The rearrangement uses TRBV15 and TRBJ2-1, with 7 bases fitting TRBD1. V shed 0 bases, J shed 4 bases, and the junction held 6 bases outside the gene matches. The CDR3 is made up of 16 amino acids. Germline V lookup: CDR1 LNHNV, CDR2 YYDKDF (reference sequence). The CDR3 DNA reads as TGTGCCACCAGCAGAGATAGGGGGCTTCGGTACAATGAGCAGTTCTTC. It translates to CATSRDRGLRYNEQFF.

This chain joins TRBV5-1 and TRBJ1-3; TRBD1 might be the D (5 bases). V lost 5 bases and J 2 bases, leaving 11 bases between the germline ends. Germline CDR1 and CDR2: SGHRS and YFSETQ. This CDR3 comprises 14 residues. Here the CDR3 reads CASSWGEPGNTIYF. The CDR3, as DNA: TGCGCCAGCAGTTGGGGGGAGCCTGGAAACACCATATATTTT.

This chain uses TRBV29-1 with TRBJ2-1; the match to TRBD2 covers 7 bases. Germline V CDR1 and CDR2: SQVTM, ANQGSEA. The CDR3 contains 15 residues. The junction had 15 bases not matched to a gene; V was cut back by 7 bases and J by 6 bases. CDR3 DNA sequence: TGCAGCGGAGGAGGAATTGGCGGGAGACGCAATGAGCAGTTCTTC. Encoded protein: CSGGGIGGRRNEQFF.

The chain combines TRBV28 with TRBJ2-3, with D hard to call. Germline V CDR1 and CDR2: MDHEN, SYDVKM. CDR3 size: 14 residues. Trimming took off 6 bases at V and 2 bases at J, with 12 bases between the two ends. The DNA of the CDR3 is TGTGCCAGCAGCCCCCTAGGAACCACAGATACGCAGTATTTT. Its protein is CASSPLGTTDTQYF.

The chain employs TRBV24-1 and TRBJ2-2; TRBD1 aligns across 8 bases. Per the germline V gene, CDR1 is KGHDR and CDR2 is SFDVKD. V gave up 8 bases and J gave up 3 bases; unmatched junction bases: 7. The CDR3 is 15 amino acids. For the CDR3, the DNA is TGTGCCACCACCGGCCAGGGGGCGGACACCGGGGAGCTGTTTTTT. Its protein is CATTGQGADTGELFF.

The chain employs TRBV4-1 and TRBJ2-7; 8 bases fit TRBD1. This CDR3 has 15 residues. V trimming: 1 base; J trimming: 3 bases; junction bases outside the gene matches: 5. Germline CDR1 reads MGHRA; CDR2 reads YSYEKL. The CDR3 reads CASSQVDRGIYEQYF. CDR3 coding DNA: TGCGCCAGCAGCCAAGTAGACAGGGGAATCTACGAGCAGTACTTC.

The V call is TRBV11-2, the J call TRBJ2-3; 12 bases map to TRBD2. From germline, CDR1 is SGHAT and CDR2 FQNNGV. The V segment lost 5 bases and the J segment 4 bases; nucleotides outside the gene matches: 10. The CDR3 spans 17 residues. The CDR3 here is CASSERASGRVADTQYF. The CDR3 nucleotides are TGTGCCAGCAGCGAGAGGGCTAGCGGGAGGGTTGCAGATACGCAGTATTTT.

This clone was detected a few times. This sequence joins TRBV5-1 and TRBJ1-1, with D possibly matching TRBD1 (6 bases). CDR3 length: 13 residues. CDR1 and CDR2 from the germline V gene are SGHRS and YFSETQ. Trimming pared 0 bases from V and 11 bases from J, leaving 14 bases between. CDR3: CASSLGGRSLAFF. The CDR3 region has the DNA TGCGCCAGCAGCTTGGGGGGGCGCTCGCTTGCTTTCTTT.

A word on this clone: The sample contains more than one DNA sequence encoding this CDR3. V and J are TRBV7-2 and TRBJ2-7; 9 bases line up with TRBD2. The CDR3 runs to 14 residues. The J segment lost 2 bases and the V segment lost 3 bases, leaving 2 bases of the junction unmatched. Per the germline V gene, CDR1 is SGHTA and CDR2 is FQGNSA. In DNA, the CDR3 is TGTGCCAGCAGCTTCAGCGGGGGGACCTACGAGCAGTACTTC. Translation: CASSFSGGTYEQYF.

The chain joins TRBV29-1 to TRBJ2-5; 7 bases align to TRBD1. With V trimmed by 7 bases and J by 1 base, 6 bases remained unmatched. The CDR3 has 13 residues. Germline values: CDR1 SQVTM, CDR2 ANQGSEA. CDR3 DNA sequence: TGCAGCGCCTTCGGGACAGCCCAAGAGACCCAGTACTTC. As protein: CSAFGTAQETQYF.

The rearrangement joins TRBV12-3 or TRBV12-4 to TRBJ2-1, with 7 nucleotides matching TRBD2. The CDR3 spans 12 residues. Losses at the gene ends were 6 bases for V and 9 bases for J; bases not matched to a gene: 5. The CDR3, as DNA: TGTGCCAGCAGCTTTACTAGCGTTGAGCAGTTCTTC. The encoded protein is CASSFTSVEQFF.

The chain uses TRBV28 and TRBJ1-5; D ambiguous. Germline lookup yields CDR1 MDHEN and CDR2 SYDVKM. V was shortened by 2 bases and J by 5 bases, with 10 bases between the two germline ends. The CDR3 runs 14 residues. The CDR3 region has the DNA TGTGCCAGCAGTTTAACAGCCTTCGATCAGCCCCAGCATTTT. This encodes CASSLTAFDQPQHF.